The entry below gives a single TCR beta chain sequence along with its context. The CDR3 runs to 16 residues. The V end was cut by 7 bases, the J end by 6 bases, with 24 bases between. CDR1 and CDR2 (germline): MDHEN, SYDVKM. This sample is part of a study of human T cells and chemical hapten exposure. Time point: pre-sensitization, week 0. Treatment noted: therapeutic diphenylcyclopropenone sensitization with weekly scalp DPC. Blood sampling preceded each patch test application. Each donor was an alopecia patient between 18 and 70 years of age who qualified for DPC. Total RNA was isolated from whole blood that had not been fractionated. Using its own MiXCR run on the RACE reads, TCRdb lists one record per CDR3 protein. The table shows fewer than 140,000 distinct CDR3 sequences, with roughly an eighth occurring only once.

The rearrangement joins TRBV28 to TRBJ1-1, with D maybe TRBD1 (5 bases). The source of this sequence is a woman between 45 and 65 years old with alopecia areata. Some clones in this sample may be carry-over from other donors' samples. Material: whole blood, obtained in connection with sensitization to the hapten diphenylcyclopropenone (DPC). The CDR3 nucleotides are TGTGCCAGCACCGAAACTGGGAAGGGGATCATGGCTGAAGCTTTCTTT. This codes for CASTETGKGIMAEAFF. Full variable domain (missing parts from reference TRBV28 and TRBJ1-1): DVKVTQSSRYLVKRTGEKVFLECVQDMDHENMFWYRQDPGLGLRLIYFSYDVKMKEKGDIPEGYSVSREKKERFSLILESASTNQTSMYLCASTETGKGIMAEAFFGQGTRLTVV.